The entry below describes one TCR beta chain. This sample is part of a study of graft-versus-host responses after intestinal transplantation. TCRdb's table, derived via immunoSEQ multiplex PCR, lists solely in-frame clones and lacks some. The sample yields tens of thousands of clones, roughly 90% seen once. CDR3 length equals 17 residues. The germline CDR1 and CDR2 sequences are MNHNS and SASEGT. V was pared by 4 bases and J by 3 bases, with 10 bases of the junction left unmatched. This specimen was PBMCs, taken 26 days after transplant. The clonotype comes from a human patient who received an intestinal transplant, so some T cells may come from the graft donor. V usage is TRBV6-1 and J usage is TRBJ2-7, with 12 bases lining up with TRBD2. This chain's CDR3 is CASSAHPSGGELYEQYV. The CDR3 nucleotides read TGTGCCAGCAGTGCCCATCCTAGCGGGGGGGAACTCTACGAGCAGTACGTC.